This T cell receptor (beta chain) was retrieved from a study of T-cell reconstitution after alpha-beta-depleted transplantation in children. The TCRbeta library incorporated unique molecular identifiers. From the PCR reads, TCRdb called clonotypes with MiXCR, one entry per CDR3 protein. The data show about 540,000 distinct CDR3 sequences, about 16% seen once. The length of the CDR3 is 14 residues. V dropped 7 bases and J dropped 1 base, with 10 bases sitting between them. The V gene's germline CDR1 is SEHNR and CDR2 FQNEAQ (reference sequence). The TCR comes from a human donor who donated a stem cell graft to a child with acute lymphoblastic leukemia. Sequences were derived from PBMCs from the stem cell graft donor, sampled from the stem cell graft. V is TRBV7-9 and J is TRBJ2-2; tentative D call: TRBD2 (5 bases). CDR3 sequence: CASKSEENTGELFF. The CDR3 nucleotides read TGTGCCAGCAAATCGGAGGAGAACACCGGGGAGCTGTTTTTT.